This T cell receptor (beta chain) was documented in a study of T cell repertoires in cytomegalovirus infection. Study as a whole: In public TCR beta signatures, there were indications of both CMV infection and matching HLA type.

The J segment lost 14 bases and the V segment lost 11 bases, leaving 9 bases of the junction unmatched. There are 11 residues in the CDR3. The germline CDR1 and CDR2 sequences are SNHLY and FYNNEI. TCRdb ran MiXCR on the reads and lists one entry per CDR3 protein. The sample contains over 450,000 distinct CDR3 sequences, 10% to 12% of which appear only once. This clonotype was recorded at least ten times. Its antigen is still unknown. Overall study results and limits: Clonotype analysis showed dominance of the ex vivo response by HLA-C-restricted CMV-specific TCR beta clonotypes. The cumulative frequency of public TCR beta families identified carriers of CMV plus the relevant HLA.

The J gene is TRBJ1-6, the V gene TRBV2; 7 positions agree with TRBD1. The TCR originated in a human donor in good health (CMV status not recorded). Some clones in this sample may be carry-over from other donors' samples. What was sequenced was PBMCs. CDR3 DNA sequence: TGTGCCCGACAGGGAGTTAGGACCCTCCACTTT. Residues: CARQGVRTLHF.